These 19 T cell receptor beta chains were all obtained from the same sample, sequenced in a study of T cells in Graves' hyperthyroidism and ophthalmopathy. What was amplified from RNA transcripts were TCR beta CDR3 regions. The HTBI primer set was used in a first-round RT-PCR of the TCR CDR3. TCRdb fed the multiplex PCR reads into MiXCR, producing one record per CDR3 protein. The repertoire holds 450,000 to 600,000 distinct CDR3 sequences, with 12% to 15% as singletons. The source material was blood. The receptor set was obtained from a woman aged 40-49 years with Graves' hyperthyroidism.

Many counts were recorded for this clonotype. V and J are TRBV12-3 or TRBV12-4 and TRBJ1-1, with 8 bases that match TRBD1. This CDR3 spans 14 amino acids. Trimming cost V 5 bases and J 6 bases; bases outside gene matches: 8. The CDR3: CASSVGQAGPEAFF. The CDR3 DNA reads TGTGCCAGCAGTGTGGGACAGGCTGGGCCTGAAGCTTTCTTT.

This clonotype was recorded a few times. The CDR3 sequence: CSASKGEGSYNSPLHF. The CDR3 DNA is TGCAGTGCAAGTAAAGGGGAAGGATCCTATAATTCACCCCTCCACTTT. The V and J genes are TRBV20-1 and TRBJ1-6, with a possible D match to TRBD1 (5 bases). CDR1 and CDR2 (germline): DFQATT, SNEGSKA (reference sequence). The V and J ends lost 6 bases and 1 base respectively, with 16 bases between them. The CDR3 has 16 residues.

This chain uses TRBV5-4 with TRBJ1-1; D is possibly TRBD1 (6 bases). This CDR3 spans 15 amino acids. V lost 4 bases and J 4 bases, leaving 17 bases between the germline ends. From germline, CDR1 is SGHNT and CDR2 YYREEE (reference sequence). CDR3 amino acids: CASSQGEQGITEAFF. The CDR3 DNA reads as TGTGCCAGCAGCCAAGGGGAACAGGGTATCACTGAAGCTTTCTTT.

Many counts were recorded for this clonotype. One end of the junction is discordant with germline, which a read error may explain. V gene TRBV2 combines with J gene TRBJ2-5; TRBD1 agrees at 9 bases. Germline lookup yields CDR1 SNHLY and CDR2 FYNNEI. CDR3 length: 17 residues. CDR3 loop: CASSEEIPGQGTLTSDF. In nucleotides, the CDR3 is TGTGCCAGCAGTGAAGAAATCCCGGGACAGGGAACGTTGACGTCGGACTTC.

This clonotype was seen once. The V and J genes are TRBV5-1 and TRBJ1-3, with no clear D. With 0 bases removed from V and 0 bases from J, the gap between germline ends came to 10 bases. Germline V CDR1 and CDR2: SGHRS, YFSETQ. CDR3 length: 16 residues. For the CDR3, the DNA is TGCGCCAGCAGCTTGGACTACAGCACCTCTGGAAACACCATATATTTT. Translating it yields CASSLDYSTSGNTIYF.

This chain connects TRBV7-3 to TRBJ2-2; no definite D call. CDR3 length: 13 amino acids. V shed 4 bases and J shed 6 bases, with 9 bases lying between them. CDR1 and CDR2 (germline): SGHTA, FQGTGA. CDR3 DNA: TGTGCCAGCAGCTCCGACGTAGCCGGGGAGCTGTTTTTT. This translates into CASSSDVAGELFF.

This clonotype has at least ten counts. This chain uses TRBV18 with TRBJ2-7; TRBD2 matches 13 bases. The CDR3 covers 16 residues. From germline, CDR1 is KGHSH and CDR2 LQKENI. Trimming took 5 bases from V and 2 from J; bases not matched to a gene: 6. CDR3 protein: CASSLGTSGTTYEQYF. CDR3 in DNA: TGTGCCAGCTCATTAGGGACTAGCGGGACCACCTACGAGCAGTACTTC. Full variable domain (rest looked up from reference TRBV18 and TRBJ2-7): NAGVMQNPRHLVRRRGQEARLRCSPMKGHSHVYWYRQLPEEGLKFMVYLQKENIIDESGMPKERFSAEFPKEGPSILRIQQVVRGDSAAYFCASSLGTSGTTYEQYFGPGTRLTVT.

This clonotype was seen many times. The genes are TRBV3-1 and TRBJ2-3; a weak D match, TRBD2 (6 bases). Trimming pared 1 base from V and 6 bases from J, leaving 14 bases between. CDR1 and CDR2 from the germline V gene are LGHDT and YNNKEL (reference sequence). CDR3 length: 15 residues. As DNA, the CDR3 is TGTGCCAGCAGCCAAGGGGGGGAATTACCGGATACGCAGTATTTT. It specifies CASSQGGELPDTQYF.

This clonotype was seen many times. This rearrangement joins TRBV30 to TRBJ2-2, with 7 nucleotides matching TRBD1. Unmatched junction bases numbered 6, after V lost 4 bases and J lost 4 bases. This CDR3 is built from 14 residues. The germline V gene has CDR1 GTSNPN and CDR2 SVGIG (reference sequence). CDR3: CAWKRDSVTGELFF. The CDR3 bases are TGTGCCTGGAAACGGGACAGTGTCACCGGGGAGCTGTTTTTT.

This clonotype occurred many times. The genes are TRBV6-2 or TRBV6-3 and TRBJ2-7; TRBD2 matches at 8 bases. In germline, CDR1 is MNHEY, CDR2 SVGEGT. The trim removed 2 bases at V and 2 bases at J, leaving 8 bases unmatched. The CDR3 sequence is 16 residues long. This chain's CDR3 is CASSYGRVAGTYEQYF. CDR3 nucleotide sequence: TGTGCCAGCAGTTACGGAAGGGTAGCGGGGACCTACGAGCAGTACTTC.

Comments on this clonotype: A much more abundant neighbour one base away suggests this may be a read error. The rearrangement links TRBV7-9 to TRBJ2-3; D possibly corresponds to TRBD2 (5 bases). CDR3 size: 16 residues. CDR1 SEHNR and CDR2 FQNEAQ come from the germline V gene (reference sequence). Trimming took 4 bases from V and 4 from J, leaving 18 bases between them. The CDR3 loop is CASSSLEVPAPDTQYF. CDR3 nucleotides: TGTGCCAGCAGCTCATTGGAGGTGCCGGCACCAGATACGCAGTATTTT.

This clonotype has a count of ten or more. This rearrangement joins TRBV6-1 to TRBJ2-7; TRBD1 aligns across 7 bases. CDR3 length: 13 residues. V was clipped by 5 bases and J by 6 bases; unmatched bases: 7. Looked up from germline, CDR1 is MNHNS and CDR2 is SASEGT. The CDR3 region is CASSKDRIGEQYF. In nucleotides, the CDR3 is TGTGCCAGCAGTAAGGACAGGATCGGCGAGCAGTACTTC.

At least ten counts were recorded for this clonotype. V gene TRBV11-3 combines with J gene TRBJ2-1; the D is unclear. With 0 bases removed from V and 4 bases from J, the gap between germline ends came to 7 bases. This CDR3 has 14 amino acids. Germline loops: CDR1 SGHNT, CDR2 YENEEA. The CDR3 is CASSLDQTYNEQFF. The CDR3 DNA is TGTGCCAGCAGCTTAGATCAGACATACAATGAGCAGTTCTTC. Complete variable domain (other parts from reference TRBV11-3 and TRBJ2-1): EAGVVQSPRYKIIEKKQPVAFWCNPISGHNTLYWYLQNLGQGPELLIRYENEEAVDDSQLPKDRFSAERLKGVDSTLKIQPAELGDSAVYLCASSLDQTYNEQFFGPGTRLTVL.

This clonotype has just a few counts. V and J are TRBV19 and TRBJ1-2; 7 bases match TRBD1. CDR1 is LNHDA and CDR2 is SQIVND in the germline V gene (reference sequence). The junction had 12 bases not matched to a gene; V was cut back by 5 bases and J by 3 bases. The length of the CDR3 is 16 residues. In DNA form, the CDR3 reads TGTGCCAGTAGTCCAGGGACAGCTAACACCTACTATGGCTACACCTTC. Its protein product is CASSPGTANTYYGYTF.

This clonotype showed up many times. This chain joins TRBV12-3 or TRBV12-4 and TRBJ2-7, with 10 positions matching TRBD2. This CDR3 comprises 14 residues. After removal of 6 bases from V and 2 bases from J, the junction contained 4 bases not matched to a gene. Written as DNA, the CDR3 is TGTGCCAGCAGCCGGACTAGCGGACCCTACGAGCAGTACTTC. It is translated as CASSRTSGPYEQYF.

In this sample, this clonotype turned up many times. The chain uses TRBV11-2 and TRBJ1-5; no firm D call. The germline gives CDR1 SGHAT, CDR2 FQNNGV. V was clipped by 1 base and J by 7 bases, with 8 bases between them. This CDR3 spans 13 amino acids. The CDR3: CASSLGLRQPQHF. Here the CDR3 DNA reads TGTGCCAGCAGCTTAGGTCTAAGGCAGCCCCAGCATTTT.

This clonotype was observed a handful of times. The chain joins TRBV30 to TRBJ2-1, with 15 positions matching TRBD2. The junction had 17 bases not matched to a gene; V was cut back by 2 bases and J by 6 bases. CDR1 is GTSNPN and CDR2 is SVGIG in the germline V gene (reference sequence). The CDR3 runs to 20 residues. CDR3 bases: TGTGCCTGGAGTAGGGCCGCTTCCCGGACTAGCGGGAGGGCCCCCAATGAGCAGTTCTTC. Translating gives CAWSRAASRTSGRAPNEQFF.

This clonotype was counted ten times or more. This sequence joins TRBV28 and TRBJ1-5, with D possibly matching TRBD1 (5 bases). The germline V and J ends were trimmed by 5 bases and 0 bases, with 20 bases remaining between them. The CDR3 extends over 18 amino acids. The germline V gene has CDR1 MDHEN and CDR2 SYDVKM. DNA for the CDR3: TGTGCCAGCAGTCTCATGGGGGTAGAGTCGTATAGCAATCAGCCCCAGCATTTT. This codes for CASSLMGVESYSNQPQHF.

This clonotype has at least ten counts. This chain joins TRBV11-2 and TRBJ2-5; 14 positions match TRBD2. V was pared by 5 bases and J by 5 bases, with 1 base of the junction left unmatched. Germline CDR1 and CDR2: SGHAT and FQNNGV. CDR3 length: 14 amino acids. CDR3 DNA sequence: TGTGCCAGCAGCCGACTAGCGGGAGGGGAGACCCAGTACTTC. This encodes CASSRLAGGETQYF.